This TCR beta chain was sequenced during a study of T cell responses to AZD1222 COVID-19 vaccine. Profiling relied on immunoSEQ multiplex PCR, and the TCRdb table lists in-frame clones only, not all of them. The sample holds roughly 190,000 clones, over 85% seen once. The junction had 9 bases not matched to a gene; V was cut back by 4 bases and J by 3 bases. The germline V gene encodes CDR1 SGDLS and CDR2 YYNGEE. CDR3 length: 15 amino acids. Source: peripheral blood, taken on day 0 of AZD1222 vaccination. The receptor was derived from an adult in good health. The chain carries TRBV9 and TRBJ2-7; the match to TRBD2 covers 8 bases. The CDR3 loop is CASSPRRSGSYEQYF. In nucleotides, the CDR3 is TGTGCCAGCAGCCCCAGGAGGAGCGGGAGCTACGAGCAGTACTTC.